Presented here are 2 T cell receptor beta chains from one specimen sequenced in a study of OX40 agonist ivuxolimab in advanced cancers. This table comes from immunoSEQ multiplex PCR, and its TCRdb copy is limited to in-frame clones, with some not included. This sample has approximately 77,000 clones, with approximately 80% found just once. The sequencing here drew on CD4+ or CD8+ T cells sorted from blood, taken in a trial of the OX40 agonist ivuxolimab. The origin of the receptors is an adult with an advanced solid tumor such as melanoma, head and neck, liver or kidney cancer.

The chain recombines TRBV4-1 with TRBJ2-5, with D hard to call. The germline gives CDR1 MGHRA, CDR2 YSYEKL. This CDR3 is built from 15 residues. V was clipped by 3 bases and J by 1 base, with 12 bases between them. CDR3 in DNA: TGCGCCAGCAGCCACCTAGGTGCCTTCCAAGAGACCCAGTACTTC. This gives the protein CASSHLGAFQETQYF.

In nucleotides, the CDR3 is TGTGCCAGCAGCTTAGAGGCGGGCAGCTACGAGCAGTACTTC. It translates to CASSLEAGSYEQYF. The V gene is TRBV7-8, the J gene TRBJ2-7, with D perhaps TRBD2 (5 bases). Trimming left V 1 base short and J 3 bases short, with 10 bases between. The CDR3 totals 14 residues. CDR1 SGHVS and CDR2 FQNEAQ come from the germline V gene.